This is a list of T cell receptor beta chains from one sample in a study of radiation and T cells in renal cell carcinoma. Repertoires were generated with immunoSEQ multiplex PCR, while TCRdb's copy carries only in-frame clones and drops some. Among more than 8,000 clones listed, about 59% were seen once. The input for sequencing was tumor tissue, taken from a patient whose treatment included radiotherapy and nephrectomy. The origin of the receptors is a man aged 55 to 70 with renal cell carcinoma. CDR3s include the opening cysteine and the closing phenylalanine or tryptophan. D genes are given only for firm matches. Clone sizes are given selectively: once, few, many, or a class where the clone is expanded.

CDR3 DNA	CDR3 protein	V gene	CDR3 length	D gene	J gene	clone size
TGCGCCAGCAGCTTTGGGGGAAGCAATCAGCCCCAGCATTTT	CASSFGGSNQPQHF	TRBV5-1	14	NA	TRBJ1-5	NA
TGTGCCAGCAGGGACAGGCTCTATGGCTACACCTTC	CASRDRLYGYTF	TRBV6-1	12	TRBD1	TRBJ1-2	NA
TGTGCCAGCAGCCTAACAGGGGAGGTCACTGAAGCTTTCTTT	CASSLTGEVTEAFF	TRBV28	14	TRBD1	TRBJ1-1	NA
TGTGCCAGCAGTTTGCAGGGACAGGGGGATGAAAAACTGTTTTTT	CASSLQGQGDEKLFF	TRBV27	15	TRBD1	TRBJ1-4	NA
TGCGCCAGCAGCCATGAAAACGTAGTAGCGGGAGAGGGGGCCCAGTACTTC	CASSHENVVAGEGAQYF	TRBV4-1	17	TRBD2	TRBJ2-5	NA
TGTGCCAGCTCACCCGGACTACAGACAGATACGCAGTATTTT	CASSPGLQTDTQYF	TRBV18	14	NA	TRBJ2-3	NA
TGTGCCAGCAGCCCGGGAATAGACAGGGGCCACAATGAGCAGTTCTTC	CASSPGIDRGHNEQFF	TRBV7-2	16	TRBD1	TRBJ2-1	NA
TGTGCCAGCAGCCAACTAACCTACGAGCAGTACTTC	CASSQLTYEQYF	TRBV2	12	NA	TRBJ2-7	NA
TGTGCCAGCAGCTTCGGGACAGCCACTGAAGCTTTCTTT	CASSFGTATEAFF	TRBV11-2	13	TRBD1	TRBJ1-1	NA
TGTGCCAGCAGCCAAGATCCGGGGGCTAGCAATCAGCCCCAGCATTTT	CASSQDPGASNQPQHF	TRBV5-4	16	NA	TRBJ1-5	NA
TGTGCCAGCAGCAGGACAGGGACTGGAAACACCATATATTTT	CASSRTGTGNTIYF	TRBV7-3	14	TRBD1	TRBJ1-3	few
TGTGCCAGCAGTTACAATTCCGGACAGGGCTACGAGCAGTACTTC	CASSYNSGQGYEQYF	TRBV6-5	15	TRBD1	TRBJ2-7	NA
TGTGCCAGCAGCTTAGTGGGAGGGACCGGGGAGCTGTTTTTT	CASSLVGGTGELFF	TRBV11-2	14	TRBD2	TRBJ2-2	NA
TGTGCCAGCAGTCGAGGACTAGCGTTTAGCTCTGGGGCCAACGTCCTGACTTTC	CASSRGLAFSSGANVLTF	TRBV14	18	TRBD2	TRBJ2-6	NA
TGTGCCAGCAGCTTAACAGGTTCTCTTTCCTACGAGCAGTACTTC	CASSLTGSLSYEQYF	TRBV7-8	15	NA	TRBJ2-7	NA
TGTGCCAGCAGTGGCCAGGGGGGCTTCAATCAGCCCCAGCATTTT	CASSGQGGFNQPQHF	TRBV2	15	TRBD1	TRBJ1-5	NA
TGCGCCAGCAGCTTGGCATTGGCGGGAGGTGGGGTTATCTACGAGCAGTACTTC	CASSLALAGGGVIYEQYF	TRBV5-1	18	TRBD2	TRBJ2-7	NA
TGTGCCAGCAGCTTATGGGAGGGAGGGCAGCCCCAGCATTTT	CASSLWEGGQPQHF	TRBV7-3	14	NA	TRBJ1-5	NA
TGTGCCATCAGGGACAGGGAGTCTGGGGAGCAGTACTTC	CAIRDRESGEQYF	TRBV10-3	13	TRBD1	TRBJ2-7	NA
TGTGCCAGCAGCCCCGGGACTAGCGGGCTCCCACGTAGGGATACGCAGTATTTT	CASSPGTSGLPRRDTQYF	TRBV5-8	18	TRBD2	TRBJ2-3	few
TGTGCCAGCAGCCCTGACAGGGGGCGGGAGCAGTACTTC	CASSPDRGREQYF	TRBV5-4	13	TRBD1	TRBJ2-7	medium-sized
TGTGCCAGTAGTATTCCGGGGCTGAACTATGGCTACACCTTC	CASSIPGLNYGYTF	TRBV19	14	NA	TRBJ1-2	few
TGTGCCAGCAGCGTTCCCGGACAGGGAGGAAACACCATATATTTT	CASSVPGQGGNTIYF	TRBV9	15	TRBD1	TRBJ1-3	NA
TGTGCCAGCGGTCGAAAGGCATACGAGCAGTACTTC	CASGRKAYEQYF	TRBV6-5	12	NA	TRBJ2-7	NA
TGTGCCAGTAGTCATTCCCCCCAGAGCACGAACACTGAAGCTTTCTTT	CASSHSPQSTNTEAFF	TRBV19	16	NA	TRBJ1-1	NA
TGTGCCAGCAGTTTCCCGGGACAGGGGCACTACGAGCAGTACTTC	CASSFPGQGHYEQYF	TRBV6-5	15	TRBD1	TRBJ2-7	NA
TGTGCCAGCAGTGAAGGCCTTCGGTACGAGCAGTACTTC	CASSEGLRYEQYF	TRBV6-1	13	NA	TRBJ2-7	few
TGCGCCAGCAGTCAATCGAAGGTAGCGGGCTACGAGCAGTACTTC	CASSQSKVAGYEQYF	TRBV23-1	15	TRBD2	TRBJ2-7	NA
TGTGCCAGCAGGGGACGGAGTAACACTGAAGCTTTCTTT	CASRGRSNTEAFF	TRBV6-5	13	NA	TRBJ1-1	NA
TGCGCCAGCAGCCAAGCGACAGGGGGATCCGGCGGCTACACCTTC	CASSQATGGSGGYTF	TRBV4-3	15	TRBD1	TRBJ1-2	NA
TGTGCCAGCAGTGAAATGAGGGATTCTGGAAACACCATATATTTT	CASSEMRDSGNTIYF	TRBV2	15	NA	TRBJ1-3	NA
TGCGCCAGCAGCTTGAATCCGGGCTCGGAGGCCGAGCAGTACTTC	CASSLNPGSEAEQYF	TRBV5-1	15	NA	TRBJ2-7	NA
TGTGCCAGCAGTTACTCTCGGTACAGGGTGTCCTACGAGCAGTACTTC	CASSYSRYRVSYEQYF	TRBV6-5	16	NA	TRBJ2-7	once